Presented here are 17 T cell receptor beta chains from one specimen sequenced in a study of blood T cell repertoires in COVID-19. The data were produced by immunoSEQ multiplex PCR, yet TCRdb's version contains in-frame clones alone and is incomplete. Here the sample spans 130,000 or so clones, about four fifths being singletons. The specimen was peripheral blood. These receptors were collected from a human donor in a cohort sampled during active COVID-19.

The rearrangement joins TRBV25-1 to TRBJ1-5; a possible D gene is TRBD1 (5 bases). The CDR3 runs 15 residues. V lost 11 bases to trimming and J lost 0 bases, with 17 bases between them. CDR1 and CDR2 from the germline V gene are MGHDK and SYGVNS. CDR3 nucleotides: TGTGCCTTCGAAGCGGGGGTCTATAGCAATCAGCCCCAGCATTTT. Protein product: CAFEAGVYSNQPQHF. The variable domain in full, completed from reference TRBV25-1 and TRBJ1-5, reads EADIYQTPRYLVIGTGKKITLECSQTMGHDKMYWYQQDPGMELHLIHYSYGVNSTEKGDLSSESTVSRIRTEHFPLTLESARPSHTSQYLCAFEAGVYSNQPQHFGDGTRLSIL.

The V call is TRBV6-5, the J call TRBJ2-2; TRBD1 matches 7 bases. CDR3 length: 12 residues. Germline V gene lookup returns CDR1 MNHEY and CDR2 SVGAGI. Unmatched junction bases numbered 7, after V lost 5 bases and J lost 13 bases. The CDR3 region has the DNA TGTGCCAGCAGTCCTAGACAGGGTGGGCTGTTTTTT. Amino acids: CASSPRQGGLFF.

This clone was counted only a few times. The CDR3 bases are TGCGCCAGCACCCCGCAGGGGCGGAATTCACCCCTCCACTTT. It codes for CASTPQGRNSPLHF. The chain links TRBV5-1 to TRBJ1-6, with a weak D call TRBD1 (6 bases). V lost 6 bases to trimming and J lost 7 bases, with 14 bases between them. CDR1 and CDR2 from the germline V gene are SGHRS and YFSETQ. The CDR3 loop spans 14 amino acids.

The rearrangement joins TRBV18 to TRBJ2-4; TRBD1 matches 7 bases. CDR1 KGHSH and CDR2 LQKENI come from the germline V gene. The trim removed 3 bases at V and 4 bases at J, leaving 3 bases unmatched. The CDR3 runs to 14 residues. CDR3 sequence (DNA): TGTGCCAGCTCACCCCAGGGACAGAAAAACATTCAGTACTTC. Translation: CASSPQGQKNIQYF.

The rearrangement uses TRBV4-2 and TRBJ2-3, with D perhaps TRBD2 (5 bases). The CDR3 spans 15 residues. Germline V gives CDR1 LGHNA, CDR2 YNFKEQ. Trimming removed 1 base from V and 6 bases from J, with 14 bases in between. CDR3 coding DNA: TGTGCCAGCAGCCAAGTCCAGCGGAACACGGATACGCAGTATTTT. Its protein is CASSQVQRNTDTQYF.

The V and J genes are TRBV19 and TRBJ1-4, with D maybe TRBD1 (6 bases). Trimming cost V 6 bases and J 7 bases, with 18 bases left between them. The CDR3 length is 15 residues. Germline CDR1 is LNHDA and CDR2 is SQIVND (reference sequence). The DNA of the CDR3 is TGTGCCAGTAGGATTTCCAGGGGACGCGGTGAAAAACTGTTTTTT. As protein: CASRISRGRGEKLFF.

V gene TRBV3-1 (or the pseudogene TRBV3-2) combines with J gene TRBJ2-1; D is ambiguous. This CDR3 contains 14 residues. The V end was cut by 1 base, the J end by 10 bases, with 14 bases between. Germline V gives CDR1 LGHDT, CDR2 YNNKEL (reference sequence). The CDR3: CASSQAGRLVEQFF. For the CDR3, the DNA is TGTGCCAGCAGCCAAGCCGGTCGACTGGTGGAGCAGTTCTTC.

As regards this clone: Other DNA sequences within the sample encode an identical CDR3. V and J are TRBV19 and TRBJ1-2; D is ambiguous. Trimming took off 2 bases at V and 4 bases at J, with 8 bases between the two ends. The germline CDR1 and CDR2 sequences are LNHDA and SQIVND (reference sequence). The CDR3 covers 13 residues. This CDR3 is CASSISGVYGYTF. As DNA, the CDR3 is TGTGCCAGTAGTATATCAGGTGTCTATGGCTACACCTTC.

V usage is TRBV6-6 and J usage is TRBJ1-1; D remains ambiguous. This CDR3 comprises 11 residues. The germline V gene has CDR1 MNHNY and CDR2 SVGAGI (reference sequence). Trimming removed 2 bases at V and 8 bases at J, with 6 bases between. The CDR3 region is CASSYMSEAFF. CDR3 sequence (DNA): TGTGCCAGCAGTTACATGTCAGAAGCTTTCTTT.

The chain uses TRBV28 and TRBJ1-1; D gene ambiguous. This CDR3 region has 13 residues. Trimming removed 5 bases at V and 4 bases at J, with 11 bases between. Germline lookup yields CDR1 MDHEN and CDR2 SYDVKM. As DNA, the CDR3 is TGTGCCAGCAGTGTAGACATGGGCACTGAAGCTTTCTTT. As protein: CASSVDMGTEAFF.

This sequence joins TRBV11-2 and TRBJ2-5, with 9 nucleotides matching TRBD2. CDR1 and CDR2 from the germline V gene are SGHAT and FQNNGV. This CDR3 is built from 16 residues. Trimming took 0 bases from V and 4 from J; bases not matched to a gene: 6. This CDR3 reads CASSLDPAGGSETQYF. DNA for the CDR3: TGTGCCAGCAGCTTAGATCCAGCGGGAGGCTCAGAGACCCAGTACTTC.

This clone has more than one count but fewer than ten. The DNA for the CDR3 is TGTGCCAGCGTACGAGGAGGGGAGCTGTTTTTT. Protein: CASVRGGELFF. The chain carries TRBV7-9 and TRBJ2-2, with no clear D. V lost 8 bases, J lost 8 bases, and 9 bases lay in between. Germline values: CDR1 SEHNR, CDR2 FQNEAQ (reference sequence). CDR3 length: 11 residues.

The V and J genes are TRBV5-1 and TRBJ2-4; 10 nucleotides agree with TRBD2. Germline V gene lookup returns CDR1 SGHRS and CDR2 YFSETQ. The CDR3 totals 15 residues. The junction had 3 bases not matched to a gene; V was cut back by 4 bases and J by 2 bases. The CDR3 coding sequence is TGCGCCAGCAGCGAGCGGGAGGGGCCCAAAAACATTCAGTACTTC. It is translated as CASSEREGPKNIQYF.

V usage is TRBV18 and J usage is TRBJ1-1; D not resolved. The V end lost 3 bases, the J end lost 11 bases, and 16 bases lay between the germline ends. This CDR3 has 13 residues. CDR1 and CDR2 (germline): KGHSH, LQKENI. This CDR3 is CASSPSIHVEAFF. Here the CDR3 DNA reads TGTGCCAGCTCACCCTCGATTCATGTTGAGGCTTTCTTT. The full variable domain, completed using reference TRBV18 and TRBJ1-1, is NAGVMQNPRHLVRRRGQEARLRCSPMKGHSHVYWYRQLPEEGLKFMVYLQKENIIDESGMPKERFSAEFPKEGPSILRIQQVVRGDSAAYFCASSPSIHVEAFFGQGTRLTVV.

The CDR3 DNA reads TGTGCCAGCTCACCAAGGCTGCTAGCGGGAAGCGGTGGTAAAAACATTCAGTACTTC. This gives the protein CASSPRLLAGSGGKNIQYF. The rearrangement links TRBV18 to TRBJ2-4, with 9 nucleotides matching TRBD2. Losses at the gene ends were 2 bases for V and 4 bases for J; bases not matched to a gene: 15. This CDR3 has 19 residues. Germline loops: CDR1 KGHSH, CDR2 LQKENI.

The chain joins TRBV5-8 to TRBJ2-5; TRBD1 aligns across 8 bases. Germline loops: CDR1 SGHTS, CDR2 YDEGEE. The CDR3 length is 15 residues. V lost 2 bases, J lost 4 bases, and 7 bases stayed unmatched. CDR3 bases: TGTGCCAGCAGCTTAGGGACAGGTCTGGGAGAGACCCAGTACTTC. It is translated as CASSLGTGLGETQYF.

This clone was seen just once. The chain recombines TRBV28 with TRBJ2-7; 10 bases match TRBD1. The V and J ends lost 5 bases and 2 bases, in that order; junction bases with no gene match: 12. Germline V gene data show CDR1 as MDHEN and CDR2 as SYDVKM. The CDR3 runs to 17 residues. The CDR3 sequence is CASSPIPGGTGAYEQYF. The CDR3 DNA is TGTGCCAGCAGTCCCATCCCCGGGGGGACAGGGGCCTACGAGCAGTACTTC.